This TCR beta chain appears in the sequencing data of a study of PD-L1 blockade in urothelial cancer (dated by TCRdb to 2017 to 2019). About the full investigation: Therapy was started in the mid-2010s for all patients, and atezolizumab 1,200 mg was administered intravenously every 3 weeks. Pretreatment blood TCR-seq was available for fewer than 30 patients, at least one posttreatment blood collection was obtained for about 25 patients, and tumor TCR-seq was available for about 25 patients. The study was an exploratory multi-omic analysis of somatic, immune and clinical correlates of response to PD-L1 blockade with atezolizumab in urothelial cancer. Several patients reached durable clinical benefit, while 15 to 25 patients did not. An ECOG performance status of 0 or 1 was recorded for the patients, and 0 to 3 prior chemotherapy regimens had been received by the patients. Durable clinical benefit was defined as a progression-free survival longer than 6 months, and TCR features were additionally tested against progression-free survival and overall survival. Blood samples gave a median of about 140,000 T cells and approximately 80,000 unique TCRs, with a median clonality of approximately 0.08. About nine tenths of the roughly 29 patients were males with bladder-origin urothelial cancer, and 18 of 29 reported a prior smoking history. In the same patients who had TCR sequencing, pretreatment tumors also underwent whole exome sequencing and RNA sequencing. Blood samples were analyzed at two time points: 3 weeks after treatment start (second dose) and 6 weeks after treatment start. Pretreatment tumor samples, along with matched peripheral blood collected serially before and after atezolizumab treatment, underwent TCR sequencing. Paper-wide results and their limitations: Because the sample size was small (n ≈ 27) and many exploratory analyses were performed, the results are intended to be hypothesis-generating. A pretreatment peripheral blood TCR clonality below the median was linked to improved progression-free and overall survival. At 3 weeks after the start of treatment, tumor-associated TCR clones in peripheral blood had expanded more in patients with durable benefit (n of about 22, p = 0.022).

In regard to this clone: Its recognized antigen is unknown. Base-call qualities are not available, and no considerably larger clone is one nucleotide away.

The germline V gene provides CDR1 MDHEN and CDR2 SYDVKM. From the cysteine through the phenylalanine, the CDR3 covers 14 amino acids. The kept DNA is CDR3 alone, 42 bases in frame from the first base. The V and J ends are trimmed by 10 bases and 0 bases, leaving 15 bases between them. The cohort comprised 30 or so patients with locally advanced or metastatic urothelial carcinoma treated at Memorial Sloan Kettering on a trial protocol. Peripheral blood mononuclear cells were collected pretreatment and during treatment, at between 1 and 8 total time points per patient. The Qiagen DNeasy Blood extraction kit was used to purify genomic DNA from total PBMCs and from tumor samples. PBMCs were collected pretreatment and during treatment, and were isolated and stored as previously described. To estimate absolute template abundance from read counts, synthetic TCR analog templates were spiked into each PCR. Using the immunoSEQ assay, TCRbeta CDR3 regions were amplified from genomic DNA with bias-controlled V and J gene primers. Sequencing of rearranged TCRbeta segments was performed at approximately 20X coverage. The paper's data handling went like this. Clustering was used to correct sequencing errors, and CDR3s were annotated against IMGT to assign V, D and J genes. Downstream analyses used only productive TCRbeta rearrangements, leaving out any out-of-frame or stop-codon sequences. To compute clonality, Shannon entropy was normalized by the log of the number of unique productive sequences and then subtracted from one. Clones differing between time points or between blood and tumor were identified by Fisher's exact test with Benjamini-Hochberg correction at adjusted p below 0.01. The immuneACCESS repertoire file appears here via TCRdb, limited to in-frame rearrangements. These files lack a portion of the clones; in checked studies, under half of the deficit traces to unresolved V genes, and the cause of the others is not known. Clonal size and the V and J genes are those of that table, whereas D and trimming came from the DNA. A total of about 37,000 clones appear in this sample, roughly four fifths of them only once. Jointly, the top ten make up roughly a sixth of the sample.

This receptor was identified in a man between 60 and 75 years old with urothelial cancer. Recombination connected TRBV28 to TRBJ1-1; a tentative D call is TRBD1 (6 bases match). The sample in question was PBMCs, obtained around atezolizumab (anti-PD-L1) treatment. The DNA sequence reads TGTGCCATCCAAGGGGAGGGGGTGAACACTGAAGCTTTCTTT. It encodes CAIQGEGVNTEAFF. With the portions outside the CDR3 filled from the reference TRBV28 and TRBJ1-1 genes, the complete variable region becomes DVKVTQSSRYLVKRTGEKVFLECVQDMDHENMFWYRQDPGLGLRLIYFSYDVKMKEKGDIPEGYSVSREKKERFSLILESASTNQTSMYLCAIQGEGVNTEAFFGQGTRLTVV.